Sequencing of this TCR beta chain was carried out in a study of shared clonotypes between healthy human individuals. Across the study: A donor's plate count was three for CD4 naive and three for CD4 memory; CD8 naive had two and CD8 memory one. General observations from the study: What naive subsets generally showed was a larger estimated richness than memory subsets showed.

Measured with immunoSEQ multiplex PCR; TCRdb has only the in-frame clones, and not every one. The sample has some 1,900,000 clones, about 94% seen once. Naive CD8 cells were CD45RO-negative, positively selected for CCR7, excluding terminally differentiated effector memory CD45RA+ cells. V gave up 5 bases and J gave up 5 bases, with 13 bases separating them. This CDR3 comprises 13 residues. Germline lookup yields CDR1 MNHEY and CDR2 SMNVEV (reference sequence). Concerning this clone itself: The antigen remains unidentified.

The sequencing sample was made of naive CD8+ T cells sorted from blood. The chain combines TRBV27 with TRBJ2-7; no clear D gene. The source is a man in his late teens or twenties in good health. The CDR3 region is CASSPLRVNEQYF. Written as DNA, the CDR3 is TGTGCCAGCAGTCCCCTAAGGGTCAACGAGCAGTACTTC.